Below are 14 T cell receptor beta chains sequenced from a single sample in a study of blood T cells in healthy people across ages. PCR was performed a second time for 7 to 11 cycles using a sample-barcoded 5' primer and a J-beta primer mix. TCRdb fed the 5' RACE reads into MiXCR, producing one record per CDR3 protein. Of about 1.4 million distinct CDR3 sequences detected, 59% appear once; the ten largest clones hold about 6.3%. The sequenced material came from blood. The receptors were gathered from a man between 18 and 35 years old in good health.

This chain uses TRBV6-1 with TRBJ1-2; the match to TRBD1 covers 7 bases. The length of the CDR3 is 15 residues. Trimming cost V 2 bases and J 3 bases; bases outside gene matches: 6. The germline CDR1 and CDR2 sequences are MNHNS and SASEGT. For the CDR3, the DNA is TGTGCCAGCAGTGAAAGACAGGGCCTTGACTATGGCTACACCTTC. Its protein product is CASSERQGLDYGYTF.

The chain is built from TRBV20-1 and TRBJ2-4; D is uncertain. The J call may not be correct, given that the DNA end is closer to TRBJ2-5. The CDR3 length is 13 residues. The germline V gene has CDR1 DFQATT and CDR2 SNEGSKA (reference sequence). DNA of the CDR3: TGCAGTGCTGCGTCGTATTATGACGAGACCCAGTACTTC. Encoded protein: CSAASYYDETQYF.

This clonotype was counted only a few times. CDR3 nucleotides: TGCGCCAGCAGCCAACCTCAGGGATTCAGCGCCTATGGCTACACCTTC. It specifies CASSQPQGFSAYGYTF. This chain links TRBV4-1 with TRBJ1-2, with D perhaps TRBD1 (5 bases). The CDR3 loop spans 16 amino acids. CDR1 is MGHRA and CDR2 is YSYEKL in the germline V gene. Trimming left V 2 bases short and J 4 bases short, with 17 bases between.

J is TRBJ1-5 and V is TRBV12-3 or TRBV12-4; possible D gene TRBD1, 6 bases. V gave up 3 bases and J gave up 5 bases, with 14 bases separating them. This CDR3 is built from 15 residues. The CDR3 loop reads CASSFSGEGDQPQHF. In DNA, the CDR3 is TGTGCCAGCAGTTTCTCAGGGGAGGGAGATCAGCCCCAGCATTTT.

V gene TRBV3-1 combines with J gene TRBJ1-3; the D is unclear. Trimming took 3 bases from V and 4 from J, leaving 16 bases between them. The CDR3 runs to 16 residues. The germline gives CDR1 LGHDT, CDR2 YNNKEL (reference sequence). The CDR3 reads CASSHEPDRWGNTIYF. Written as DNA, the CDR3 is TGTGCCAGCAGCCACGAGCCAGACCGTTGGGGAAACACCATATATTTT.

This clonotype has only one observation. CDR3 sequence (DNA): TGCAGTGCTCAACAGGGTTTCACCAAAAACATTCAGTACTTC. Encoded protein: CSAQQGFTKNIQYF. This chain links TRBV20-1 with TRBJ2-4, with a weak D call TRBD1 (6 bases). With 5 bases removed from V and 2 bases from J, the gap between germline ends came to 13 bases. This CDR3 spans 14 amino acids. The germline CDR1 and CDR2 sequences are DFQATT and SNEGSKA (reference sequence).

The rearrangement joins TRBV7-2 to TRBJ2-1; 7 positions agree with TRBD2. The CDR3 length is 17 residues. Germline CDR1 SGHTA, CDR2 FQGNSA. The V and J ends lost 4 bases and 0 bases, in that order; junction bases with no gene match: 9. This chain's CDR3 is CASSSQTSPSSYNEQFF. The CDR3 nucleotides are TGTGCCAGCAGCTCCCAGACTAGCCCGAGCTCCTACAATGAGCAGTTCTTC. The complete variable domain, with remaining parts taken from reference TRBV7-2 and TRBJ2-1, reads GAGVSQSPSNKVTEKGKDVELRCDPISGHTALYWYRQSLGQGLEFLIYFQGNSAPDKSGLPSDRFSAERTGGSVSTLTIQRTQQEDSAVYLCASSSQTSPSSYNEQFFGPGTRLTVL.

The chain links TRBV29-1 to TRBJ1-1; a possible D gene is TRBD1 (5 bases). This CDR3 is built from 12 residues. Germline CDR1 is SQVTM and CDR2 is ANQGSEA. Trimming left V 4 bases short and J 7 bases short, with 13 bases between. In DNA, the CDR3 is TGCAGCGTTGTCAAAGGGGCCAGTGAAGCTTTCTTT. As protein: CSVVKGASEAFF.

The V call is TRBV15, the J call TRBJ1-2; D gene unclear. This CDR3 region has 15 residues. CDR1 is LNHNV and CDR2 is YYDKDF in the germline V gene (reference sequence). Trimming cost V 9 bases and J 6 bases, with 23 bases left between them. CDR3 sequence: CATSDSLPLRDGYTF. The CDR3 DNA reads as TGTGCCACGAGTGATAGCCTCCCCTTAAGGGATGGCTACACCTTC.

This rearrangement joins TRBV18 to TRBJ2-3, with D unresolved. The ends were cut back, 4 bases at V and 6 bases at J, with 11 bases in the middle. In germline, CDR1 is KGHSH, CDR2 LQKENI. The CDR3 runs 13 residues. In DNA, the CDR3 is TGTGCCAGCTCACGATACCTAGGGGATACGCAGTATTTT. It encodes CASSRYLGDTQYF.

The chain couples TRBV5-1 to TRBJ2-2; the D gene could be TRBD1 or TRBD2 (5 bases each). Trimming cost V 4 bases and J 6 bases, with 13 bases left between them. Per the germline V gene, CDR1 is SGHRS and CDR2 is YFSETQ. The CDR3 has 14 residues. The CDR3 spells CASSPGPASGELFF. In DNA form, the CDR3 reads TGCGCCAGCAGCCCGGGACCTGCGTCCGGGGAGCTGTTTTTT.

The chain is built from TRBV6-6 and TRBJ1-2; D call uncertain. In germline, CDR1 is MNHNY, CDR2 SVGAGI (reference sequence). Between the trimmed V and J ends, which lost 5 bases and 5 bases, there was a span of 18 bases. This CDR3 has 15 amino acids. The chain's CDR3 is CASSPGRVGGYGYTF. In nucleotides, the CDR3 is TGTGCCAGCAGTCCCGGTCGGGTCGGAGGGTATGGCTACACCTTC.

The chain recombines TRBV5-1 with TRBJ1-1, with D maybe TRBD1 (6 bases). Germline values: CDR1 SGHRS, CDR2 YFSETQ. V was trimmed by 4 bases and J by 1 base, leaving 14 bases between them. CDR3 length: 15 amino acids. The CDR3, as DNA: TGCGCCAGCAGCAAAATGAGGACAGAGAACACTGAAGCTTTCTTT. Its protein is CASSKMRTENTEAFF.

This clonotype was found once. The rearrangement joins TRBV6-1 to TRBJ2-1; perhaps TRBD1 as D (6 bases). The CDR3 runs 17 residues. Trimming removed 1 base at V and 3 bases at J, with 16 bases between. The germline V gene encodes CDR1 MNHNS and CDR2 SASEGT. The chain's CDR3 is CASSEVRGGRRYNEQFF. Here the CDR3 DNA reads TGTGCCAGCAGTGAAGTTAGAGGGGGTCGCCGCTACAATGAGCAGTTCTTC.